The T cell receptor (beta chain) under discussion was sequenced for a study of OX40 agonist ivuxolimab in advanced cancers. With regard to this clone: Its specificity is unknown.

Study-level points and caveats: The expanded peripheral T cells' antigen specificity was not determined.

Deletions cut 2 bases from V and 4 bases from J, with 9 bases between. This CDR3 is built from 13 residues. The germline gives CDR1 SGHTA, CDR2 FQGTGA. Some clones are missing from TCRdb's copy, which holds only in-frame ones; the method was immunoSEQ multiplex PCR. The sample gives 100,000 to 120,000 clones, over 85% of which show up once; about 0.28% is in the top ten. The material was CD4+ or CD8+ T cells sorted from blood, obtained in a trial of the OX40 agonist ivuxolimab. The chain recombines TRBV7-3 with TRBJ2-7; D is unresolved. This TCR was recovered from an adult with an advanced solid tumor such as melanoma, head and neck, liver or kidney cancer. The CDR3 DNA reads TGTGCCAGCAGCTTAGAGGTAATTTACGAGCAGTACTTC. This encodes CASSLEVIYEQYF.